Below, 7 T cell receptor beta chains from the same sample are listed, as sequenced in a study of T cells in Graves' hyperthyroidism and ophthalmopathy. The investigators amplified TCR beta CDR3 regions from RNA transcripts. The primer set for the first-round RT-PCR of the TCR CDR3 was HTBI. A single record per CDR3 protein comes from TCRdb applying MiXCR to the multiplex PCR reads. The table has approximately 520,000 distinct CDR3 sequences, under 25% seen once; the top ten hold approximately 25%. The specimen was blood. These receptors came from a man between 18 and 35 years old with Graves' hyperthyroidism.

Note on this clonotype: A much bigger clone sits one base away, suggesting this may be a read error. This CDR3 is missing its conserved last phenylalanine or tryptophan, likely due to a read error. This chain's CDR3 is CASRLTVYSNQPQHV. CDR3 DNA: TGTGCCAGCAGGTTGACGGTGTATAGCAATCAGCCCCAGCATGTT. J is TRBJ1-5 and V is TRBV28, with D unclear. The ends were cut back, 6 bases at V and 0 bases at J, with 12 bases in the middle. Germline CDR1 is MDHEN and CDR2 is SYDVKM. The CDR3 contains 15 residues.

In this sample, this clonotype turned up many times. This rearrangement joins TRBV6-1 to TRBJ1-5; possibly TRBD1 for D (5 bases). The CDR3 loop spans 14 amino acids. Per germline, CDR1 MNHNS and CDR2 SASEGT. V gave up 8 bases and J gave up 2 bases, with 13 bases separating them. The chain's CDR3 is CASGRRGGNQPQHF. CDR3 in DNA: TGTGCCAGCGGGAGGAGGGGAGGCAATCAGCCCCAGCATTTT.

The table lists this clonotype with many counts. The rearrangement uses TRBV20-1 and TRBJ2-7; tentatively, D is TRBD1 (5 bases). The V end lost 0 bases, the J end lost 4 bases, and 7 bases lay between the germline ends. The CDR3 totals 12 residues. Germline-derived CDR1 and CDR2 are DFQATT and SNEGSKA (reference sequence). As DNA, the CDR3 is TGCAGTGCTAGAGAACAGGAATACGAGCAGTACTTC. As protein: CSAREQEYEQYF.

CDR3 sequence (DNA): TGTGCCATCAGCAAGGGGATCGGCGCCCAAGAGACCCAGTACTTC. This encodes CAISKGIGAQETQYF. The chain recombines TRBV10-3 with TRBJ2-5, with D possibly matching TRBD1 (5 bases). Per germline, CDR1 ENHRY and CDR2 SYGVKD. The germline V and J ends were trimmed by 6 bases and 1 base, with 15 bases remaining between them. There are 15 residues in the CDR3.

This clonotype was seen ten or more times. The CDR3 coding sequence is TGTGCCAGCACTCAATGGCAGGGAAGCCACGAGCAGTACTTC. Translated: CASTQWQGSHEQYF. The rearrangement links TRBV28 to TRBJ2-7; possible D gene TRBD1, 5 bases. The length of the CDR3 is 14 residues. V was trimmed by 7 bases and J by 5 bases, leaving 18 bases between them. Germline CDR1 is MDHEN and CDR2 is SYDVKM. The entire variable domain, with the rest obtained from reference TRBV28 and TRBJ2-7, is as follows: DVKVTQSSRYLVKRTGEKVFLECVQDMDHENMFWYRQDPGLGLRLIYFSYDVKMKEKGDIPEGYSVSREKKERFSLILESASTNQTSMYLCASTQWQGSHEQYFGPGTRLTVT.

This clonotype was counted ten times or more. The J gene is TRBJ2-2, the V gene TRBV28, with 12 bases matching TRBD2. V lost 3 bases, J lost 2 bases, and 7 bases stayed unmatched. CDR1 and CDR2 from the germline V gene are MDHEN and SYDVKM. The CDR3 is 18 residues long. CDR3 DNA sequence: TGTGCCAGCAGTTTCCAGACTAGCGGGGGATCCAACACCGGGGAGCTGTTTTTT. Its protein product is CASSFQTSGGSNTGELFF.

In its sample, this clonotype was seen many times. The genes are TRBV10-1 and TRBJ2-5; perhaps TRBD2 as D (6 bases). Germline assignment: CDR1 WNHNN and CDR2 SYGVQD (reference sequence). This CDR3 spans 13 amino acids. Between the trimmed V and J ends, which lost 7 bases and 2 bases, there was a span of 11 bases. CDR3 sequence reads: CASTRLVQETQYF. The CDR3 coding sequence is TGCGCCAGCACCAGACTAGTACAAGAGACCCAGTACTTC.